These 21 T cell receptor beta chains originate from one sample sequenced in a study of T-cell reconstitution after alpha-beta-depleted transplantation in children. The authors prepared the TCRbeta library with unique molecular identifiers. MiXCR, applied by TCRdb to the PCR reads, yields one record per CDR3 protein. The profile shows approximately 650,000 distinct CDR3 sequences, around 13% of them singletons. The input for sequencing was PBMCs, taken before TCRalphabeta/CD19-depleted stem cell transplant. The source is a girl aged 2-9 years with congenital amegakaryocytic thrombocytopenia, due to receive a stem cell transplant.

This clonotype was recorded many times. The J gene is TRBJ1-6, the V gene TRBV29-1, with D uncertain. The CDR3 covers 12 residues. Germline values: CDR1 SQVTM, CDR2 ANQGSEA. Trimming took 4 bases from V and 5 from J, leaving 6 bases between them. CDR3 in DNA: TGCAGCGTTGGCCGGGATAATTCACCCCTCCACTTT. This translates into CSVGRDNSPLHF.

This clonotype was counted only a few times. The gene calls are TRBV5-1 and TRBJ1-5, with a possible D match to TRBD1 (5 bases). In germline, CDR1 is SGHRS, CDR2 YFSETQ. The CDR3 runs to 14 residues. Trimming took off 4 bases at V and 4 bases at J, with 12 bases between the two ends. DNA for the CDR3: TGCGCCAGCAGCACGGGACGTCCGAATCAGCCCCAGCATTTT. Its protein product is CASSTGRPNQPQHF.

Remarks on this clonotype: Germline and junction disagree at one end, which may indicate a read error. The J gene is TRBJ2-6, the V gene TRBV20-1, with 7 bases lining up with TRBD1. CDR3 length: 17 amino acids. Germline V CDR1 and CDR2: DFQATT, SNEGSKA (reference sequence). CDR3 sequence: CCATSGTAFSGANVLTF. The CDR3 DNA reads as TGCTGTGCTACTTCCGGGACAGCTTTCTCTGGGGCCAACGTCCTGACTTTC.

This clonotype was counted ten times or more. The chain joins TRBV10-3 to TRBJ2-1; D perhaps matches TRBD2 (5 bases). CDR3 length: 12 amino acids. Germline V lookup: CDR1 ENHRY, CDR2 SYGVKD. Trimming left V 6 bases short and J 7 bases short, with 10 bases between. CDR3 bases: TGTGCCATCAGCCGGACTGAGAATGAGCAGTTCTTC. Encoded protein: CAISRTENEQFF.

This clonotype was seen ten or more times. J is TRBJ2-7 and V is TRBV18; 13 bases agree with TRBD2. Trimming at V came to 5 bases and at J to 2 bases, leaving 9 bases not matched to a gene. Germline-derived CDR1 and CDR2 are KGHSH and LQKENI. The CDR3 totals 17 residues. CDR3 coding DNA: TGTGCCAGCTCAGAGAGGACTAGCGGGAGTGATACCTACGAGCAGTACTTC. It yields the protein CASSERTSGSDTYEQYF.

The V gene is TRBV7-9, the J gene TRBJ1-2, with unresolved D. V dropped 4 bases and J dropped 8 bases, with 11 bases sitting between them. The CDR3 length is 12 residues. Germline V CDR1 and CDR2: SEHNR, FQNEAQ (reference sequence). CDR3 nucleotide sequence: TGTGCCAGCAGCTCGGGGTCCCAAGGCTACACCTTC. It codes for CASSSGSQGYTF.

This clonotype was seen a few times. The gene calls are TRBV6-1 and TRBJ2-2; 10 bases agree with TRBD1. Germline V gene lookup returns CDR1 MNHNS and CDR2 SASEGT. This CDR3 comprises 16 residues. V lost 5 bases and J lost 4; bases outside the gene matches: 7. The CDR3 reads CASSRPGQGITGELFF. As DNA, the CDR3 is TGTGCCAGCAGTCGACCGGGACAGGGGATCACCGGGGAGCTGTTTTTT.

This clonotype was detected only a few times. V and J are TRBV7-6 and TRBJ2-5, with D unresolved. The CDR3 spans 14 residues. CDR1 and CDR2 (germline): SGHVS, FNYEAQ. V was pared by 6 bases and J by 4 bases, with 15 bases between. The CDR3 DNA is TGTGCCAGCAGATATACCGTCGGTTCAGAGACCCAGTACTTC. Its protein product is CASRYTVGSETQYF. The full variable domain, in which reference TRBV7-6 and TRBJ2-5 provide the parts outside the CDR3, is GAGVSQSPRYKVTKRGQDVALRCDPISGHVSLYWYRQALGQGPEFLTYFNYEAQQDKSGLPNDRFSAERPEGSISTLTIQRTEQRDSAMYRCASRYTVGSETQYFGPGTRLLVL.

V gene TRBV2 combines with J gene TRBJ2-2; D is perhaps TRBD2 (5 bases). CDR3 length: 14 amino acids. Germline assignment: CDR1 SNHLY and CDR2 FYNNEI. V was trimmed by 11 bases and J by 4 bases, leaving 17 bases between them. Here the CDR3 reads CAVNNRGGTGELFF. CDR3 bases: TGTGCCGTCAACAACCGGGGTGGCACCGGGGAGCTGTTTTTT.

In this sample, this clonotype turned up a few times. This chain uses TRBV12-3 or TRBV12-4 with TRBJ2-5, with 8 nucleotides matching TRBD1. The CDR3 runs 16 residues. V shed 4 bases, J shed 3 bases, and the junction held 10 bases outside the gene matches. The CDR3 sequence is CASSSITQTGEETQYF. In DNA, the CDR3 is TGTGCCAGCAGTTCGATCACCCAGACAGGGGAAGAGACCCAGTACTTC.

CDR3: CASGLGPYNEQFF. DNA for the CDR3: TGTGCCAGCGGCCTCGGGCCCTACAATGAGCAGTTCTTC. The chain couples TRBV7-9 to TRBJ2-1; D gene ambiguous. Trimming stripped 8 bases from V and 2 bases from J, with 10 bases between. The CDR3 sequence is 13 residues long. Per germline, CDR1 SEHNR and CDR2 FQNEAQ (reference sequence).

This clonotype was observed many times. This chain connects TRBV5-1 to TRBJ2-3; TRBD2 matches 11 bases. This CDR3 region has 16 residues. V dropped 3 bases and J dropped 2; count of bases not matched to a gene: 5. Per germline, CDR1 SGHRS and CDR2 YFSETQ. CDR3 loop: CASSWGLAENTDTQYF. In DNA, the CDR3 is TGCGCCAGCAGCTGGGGACTAGCGGAGAACACAGATACGCAGTATTTT.

This clonotype occurred a few times. This rearrangement joins TRBV2 to TRBJ2-7; no definite D call. This CDR3 region has 12 residues. The germline CDR1 and CDR2 sequences are SNHLY and FYNNEI. V lost 8 bases and J lost 1, with 9 bases in between. The CDR3 here is CASCSDSYEQYF. The CDR3 DNA reads as TGTGCCAGCTGCTCCGATTCCTACGAGCAGTACTTC.

This clonotype has at least ten counts. The chain recombines TRBV5-1 with TRBJ2-5; D uncertain. Germline lookup yields CDR1 SGHRS and CDR2 YFSETQ. V was cut by 0 bases and J by 2 bases, with 8 bases left in between. CDR3 length equals 14 residues. As DNA, the CDR3 is TGCGCCAGCAGCTTGGCGTCAGTTCAAGAGACCCAGTACTTC. It codes for CASSLASVQETQYF.

This chain uses TRBV7-9 with TRBJ2-1; the match to TRBD2 covers 12 bases. Looked up from germline, CDR1 is SEHNR and CDR2 is FQNEAQ (reference sequence). V lost 1 base, J lost 8 bases, and 9 bases stayed unmatched. There are 17 residues in the CDR3. In nucleotides, the CDR3 is TGTGCCAGCAGCTTAGGGTCTAGCGGGAGGGCCCATGATGAGCAGTTCTTC. Its protein is CASSLGSSGRAHDEQFF.

V usage is TRBV27 and J usage is TRBJ2-1; a possible D gene is TRBD2 (6 bases). Trimming pared 10 bases from V and 4 bases from J, leaving 32 bases between. Germline V lookup: CDR1 MNHEY, CDR2 SMNVEV (reference sequence). This CDR3 is 19 amino acids long. CDR3 residues: CAKQQQRKRAQTIYNEQFF. CDR3 coding DNA: TGTGCCAAACAACAACAGAGGAAGCGGGCCCAAACAATTTACAATGAGCAGTTCTTC.

This clonotype was observed at least ten times. J is TRBJ2-1 and V is TRBV30; 11 nucleotides match TRBD2. V shed 1 base and J 7 bases; nucleotides not matched to a gene: 12. The CDR3 length is 17 residues. Germline V gene data show CDR1 as GTSNPN and CDR2 as SVGIG (reference sequence). DNA of the CDR3: TGTGCCTGGAGTGCGACCTCCGGGACTAGCGGAACTAATGAGCAGTTCTTC. This codes for CAWSATSGTSGTNEQFF.

In this sample, this clonotype turned up many times. The CDR3 spells CSARVGPSSGANVLTF. DNA of the CDR3: TGCAGTGCTAGGGTCGGACCAAGCTCTGGGGCCAACGTCCTGACTTTC. The chain recombines TRBV20-1 with TRBJ2-6; D unclear. Trimming pared 3 bases from V and 0 bases from J, leaving 12 bases between. The V gene's germline CDR1 is DFQATT and CDR2 SNEGSKA (reference sequence). CDR3 length equals 16 residues.

This clonotype occurred a few times. J is TRBJ2-5 and V is TRBV4-1; 9 bases fit TRBD2. CDR3 length: 16 residues. CDR1 and CDR2 (germline): MGHRA, YSYEKL. After removal of 3 bases from V and 3 bases from J, the junction contained 8 bases not matched to a gene. Here the CDR3 DNA reads TGCGCCAGCAGCCATGGCCAGCGGACTAGCGAAGAGACCCAGTACTTC. Its translation: CASSHGQRTSEETQYF.

In this sample, this clonotype turned up a few times. The V gene is TRBV20-1, the J gene TRBJ2-7, with a weak D call TRBD2 (6 bases). Looked up from germline, CDR1 is DFQATT and CDR2 is SNEGSKA (reference sequence). With 1 base removed from V and 4 bases from J, the gap between germline ends came to 8 bases. The CDR3 sequence is 12 residues long. The CDR3 sequence: CSARVREYEQYF. The CDR3 DNA reads as TGCAGTGCTAGAGTGCGGGAATACGAGCAGTACTTC.

This clonotype has a count of ten or more. V is TRBV5-1 and J is TRBJ2-5; TRBD2 matches at 9 bases. Germline trimming cut 0 bases from V and 2 bases from J; bases unmatched to any gene: 5. Germline V CDR1 and CDR2: SGHRS, YFSETQ. The length of the CDR3 is 16 residues. This CDR3 is CASSLEGTSSQETQYF. The CDR3 DNA follows: TGCGCCAGCAGCTTGGAAGGGACTAGCAGTCAAGAGACCCAGTACTTC.